These T cell receptor beta chains were read from a single sample in a study of blood T cell repertoires in COVID-19. The assay was immunoSEQ multiplex PCR, and TCRdb's table has in-frame clones only and misses some. Of roughly 220,000 clones detected, around 86% appear once; the ten largest clones hold 3%. Source material: peripheral blood. These receptors all stem from a man aged 60-69 years with acute or convalescent COVID-19. The CDR3 runs from the conserved cysteine through the conserved F or W. A D gene is named only where the DNA matches it firmly. The size entry is marked missing in some rows and otherwise reads once, few, many or a size class.

j_gene: TRBJ1-2; v_gene: TRBV6-5; d_gene: TRBD1; abundance: -; CDR3nt: TGTGCCAGCAGCGTCGACAGGGACTATGGCTACACCTTC; CDR3aa: CASSVDRDYGYTF
j_gene: TRBJ1-4; v_gene: TRBV18; d_gene: -; abundance: -; CDR3nt: TGTGCCAGCTCATCAAATCAGGGGAGGGCTAATGAAAAACTGTTTTTT; CDR3aa: CASSSNQGRANEKLFF
j_gene: TRBJ2-1; v_gene: TRBV27; d_gene: TRBD2; abundance: -; CDR3nt: TGTGCCAGCACCCGGGGGGTTGGCAATGAGCAGTTCTTC; CDR3aa: CASTRGVGNEQFF
j_gene: TRBJ2-7; v_gene: TRBV28; d_gene: -; abundance: -; CDR3nt: TGTGCCAGCAGTTCACCCGCGGGGACCTCCTACGAGCAGTACTTC; CDR3aa: CASSSPAGTSYEQYF
j_gene: TRBJ1-6; v_gene: TRBV28; d_gene: -; abundance: once; CDR3nt: TGTGCCAGCAGTAGGACACCCTATAATTCACCCCTCCACTTT; CDR3aa: CASSRTPYNSPLHF
j_gene: TRBJ2-5; v_gene: TRBV19; d_gene: -; abundance: -; CDR3nt: TGTGCCAGTAGTACCAAGACAGGCGGGACCCAGTACTTC; CDR3aa: CASSTKTGGTQYF
j_gene: TRBJ1-1; v_gene: TRBV11-1; d_gene: TRBD1; abundance: -; CDR3nt: TGTGCCAGCAGCCCATGGACAGGGTCTGAAGCTTTCTTT; CDR3aa: CASSPWTGSEAFF
j_gene: TRBJ2-7; v_gene: TRBV5-1; d_gene: -; abundance: -; CDR3nt: TGCGCCAGCAGCTTTGGGAGCTCCGGTGACGAGCAGTACTTC; CDR3aa: CASSFGSSGDEQYF
j_gene: TRBJ2-3; v_gene: TRBV11-3; d_gene: -; abundance: -; CDR3nt: TGTGCCAGCAGCTTAGGTGACGGCAGGCTGCGAGATACGCAGTATTTT; CDR3aa: CASSLGDGRLRDTQYF
j_gene: TRBJ2-1; v_gene: TRBV6-5; d_gene: TRBD1; abundance: -; CDR3nt: TGTGCCAGCAGTTCGCCCCCGGGACAGGAGTTCTTC; CDR3aa: CASSSPPGQEFF
j_gene: TRBJ2-7; v_gene: TRBV6-4; d_gene: TRBD1; abundance: -; CDR3nt: TGTGCCAGCAGTGACCCCAGGGGGCGACAGGACGAGCAGTACTTC; CDR3aa: CASSDPRGRQDEQYF
j_gene: TRBJ2-5; v_gene: TRBV11-1; d_gene: -; abundance: -; CDR3nt: TGTGCCAGCAGCTTAGCGGGGGGACAGAAGCCTCCCGAGACCCAGTACTTC; CDR3aa: CASSLAGGQKPPETQYF
j_gene: TRBJ1-1; v_gene: TRBV4-3; d_gene: -; abundance: -; CDR3nt: TGCGCCAGCAGCCCTGGCCCGGGCAGGGAGGGAACTGAAGCTTTCTTT; CDR3aa: CASSPGPGREGTEAFF
j_gene: TRBJ1-1; v_gene: TRBV27; d_gene: -; abundance: -; CDR3nt: TGTGCCCCCAGAGGGGGACCGAACACTGAAGCTTTCTTT; CDR3aa: CAPRGGPNTEAFF
j_gene: TRBJ1-5; v_gene: TRBV30; d_gene: -; abundance: few; CDR3nt: TGTGCCTGGAGTGTAGGGGGACAGCCCCAGCATTTT; CDR3aa: CAWSVGGQPQHF
j_gene: TRBJ1-2; v_gene: TRBV6-4; d_gene: -; abundance: -; CDR3nt: TGTGCCAGCAGTGACGGGAGTTCTTCAGATGGCTACACCTTC; CDR3aa: CASSDGSSSDGYTF
j_gene: TRBJ2-1; v_gene: TRBV7-2; d_gene: TRBD1; abundance: -; CDR3nt: TGTGCCAGCAGCGATCCGGGACAGAATAAAAATGAGCAGTTCTTC; CDR3aa: CASSDPGQNKNEQFF
j_gene: TRBJ2-7; v_gene: TRBV6-1; d_gene: -; abundance: -; CDR3nt: TGTGCCAGCAGTGATATTTTGGCACTACTAGCCTACGAGCAGTACTTC; CDR3aa: CASSDILALLAYEQYF
j_gene: TRBJ1-5; v_gene: TRBV23-1; d_gene: -; abundance: -; CDR3nt: TGCGCCAGCAGTCAACACCTCTGGAGAGGCAATCAGCCCCAGCATTTT; CDR3aa: CASSQHLWRGNQPQHF
j_gene: TRBJ2-1; v_gene: TRBV5-1; d_gene: TRBD2; abundance: -; CDR3nt: TGCGCCAGCAGCTTGGGTAGCGGGGGGGCCCACAATGAGCAGTTCTTC; CDR3aa: CASSLGSGGAHNEQFF
j_gene: TRBJ2-5; v_gene: TRBV11-2; d_gene: -; abundance: -; CDR3nt: TGTGCCAGCAGCTTCTCGCAGGGTTCCTTGAGGGAGACCCAGTACTTC; CDR3aa: CASSFSQGSLRETQYF
j_gene: TRBJ2-7; v_gene: TRBV7-7; d_gene: TRBD2; abundance: -; CDR3nt: TGTGCCAGCAGCCCAGGGGTCCTAGCGGGGGGGCAGTACGAGCAGTACTTC; CDR3aa: CASSPGVLAGGQYEQYF
j_gene: TRBJ2-1; v_gene: TRBV11-2; d_gene: TRBD2; abundance: few; CDR3nt: TGTGCCAGCAGCTTAGTCGAACTAGCGGGGGGCAACAATGAGCAGTTCTTC; CDR3aa: CASSLVELAGGNNEQFF